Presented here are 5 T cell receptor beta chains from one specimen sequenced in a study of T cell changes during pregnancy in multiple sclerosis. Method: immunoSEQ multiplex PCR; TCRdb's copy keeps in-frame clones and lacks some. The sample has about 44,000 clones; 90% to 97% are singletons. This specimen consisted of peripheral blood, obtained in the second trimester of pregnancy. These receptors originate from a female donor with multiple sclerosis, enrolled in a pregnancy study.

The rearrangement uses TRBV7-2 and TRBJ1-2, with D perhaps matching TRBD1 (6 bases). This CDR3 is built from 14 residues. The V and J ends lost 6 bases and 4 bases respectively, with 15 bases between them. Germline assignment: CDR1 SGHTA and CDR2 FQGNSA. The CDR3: CASRRTELSYGYTF. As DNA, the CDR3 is TGTGCCAGCAGGAGGACAGAATTAAGCTATGGCTACACCTTC.

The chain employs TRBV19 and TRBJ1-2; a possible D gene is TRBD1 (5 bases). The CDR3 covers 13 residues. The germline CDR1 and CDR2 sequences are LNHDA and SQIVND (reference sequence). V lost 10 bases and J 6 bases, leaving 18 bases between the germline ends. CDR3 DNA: TGTGCCATTCCCAGGCGGGGGATGGATGGCTACACCTTC. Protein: CAIPRRGMDGYTF.

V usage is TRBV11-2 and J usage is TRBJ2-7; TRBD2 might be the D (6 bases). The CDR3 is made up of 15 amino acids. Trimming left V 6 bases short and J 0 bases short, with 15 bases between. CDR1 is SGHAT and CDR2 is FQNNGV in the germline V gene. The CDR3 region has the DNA TGTGCCAGCAGGCCCCTCACTAGCTCCTCCTACGAGCAGTACTTC. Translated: CASRPLTSSSYEQYF.

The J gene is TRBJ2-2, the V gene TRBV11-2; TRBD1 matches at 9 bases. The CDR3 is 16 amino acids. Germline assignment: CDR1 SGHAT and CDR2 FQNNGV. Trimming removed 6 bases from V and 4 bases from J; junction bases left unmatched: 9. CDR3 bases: TGTGCCAGCAGTCTAACCGGGACAGGGCGCACCGGGGAGCTGTTTTTT. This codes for CASSLTGTGRTGELFF.

CDR3: CASSTDRGLGGTIYF. CDR3 bases: TGTGCCAGCAGCACCGACAGGGGTCTTGGGGGCACCATATATTTT. The rearrangement uses TRBV2 and TRBJ1-3, with 8 bases aligning to TRBD1. This CDR3 contains 15 residues. Germline trimming cut 6 bases from V and 9 bases from J; bases unmatched to any gene: 13. The germline gives CDR1 SNHLY, CDR2 FYNNEI.